This T cell receptor beta chain was identified during a study of long-term antiretroviral therapy in people with HIV. General observations from the study: Unavailable data included ART adherence, viral resistance and therapy changes (switches in treatment).

Sequencing used immunoSEQ v3.0 at survey level. Using immunoSEQ multiplex PCR, the repertoire was profiled, and TCRdb retains in-frame clones only, with some absent. Of some 12,000 clones listed, 83% were seen once; the top ten hold roughly 16%. CDR3 size: 17 residues. In germline, CDR1 is SSHAT, CDR2 FNYEAQ (reference sequence). To note about this clone: Its antigen remains unknown. One junction end disagrees with the germline gene, perhaps due to a read error.

United States facilities provided treatment to all participants with HIV. The chain recombines TRBV7-7 with TRBJ2-5; a weak D match, TRBD2 (6 bases). The sequencing used unsorted PBMCs, collected 3.4 years after starting antiretroviral therapy. The TCR was taken from a man aged 35 to 55 with HIV. The CDR3 here is CASSCPGRGYLRETQYF. CDR3 in DNA: TGTGCTAGCAGTTGTCCCGGACGGGGGTACCTCCGAGAGACCCAGTACTTC.